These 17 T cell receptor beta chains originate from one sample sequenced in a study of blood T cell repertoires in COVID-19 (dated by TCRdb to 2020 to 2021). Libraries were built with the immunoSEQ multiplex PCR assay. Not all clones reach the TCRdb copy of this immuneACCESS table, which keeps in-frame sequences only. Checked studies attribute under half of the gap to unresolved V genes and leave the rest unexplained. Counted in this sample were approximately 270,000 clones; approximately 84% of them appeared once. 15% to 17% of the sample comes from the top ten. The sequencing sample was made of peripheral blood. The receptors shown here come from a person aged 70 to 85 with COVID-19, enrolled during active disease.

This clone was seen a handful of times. CDR3 in DNA: TGCGCCAGCAGCCAAGAGCGAACGGCAGGGAATAATTCACCCCTCCACTTT. Residues: CASSQERTAGNNSPLHF. V and J are TRBV4-3 and TRBJ1-6, with a possible D match to TRBD1 (5 bases). This CDR3 spans 17 amino acids. Trimming took off 0 bases at V and 5 bases at J, with 14 bases between the two ends. Germline CDR1 and CDR2: LGHNA and YSLEER.

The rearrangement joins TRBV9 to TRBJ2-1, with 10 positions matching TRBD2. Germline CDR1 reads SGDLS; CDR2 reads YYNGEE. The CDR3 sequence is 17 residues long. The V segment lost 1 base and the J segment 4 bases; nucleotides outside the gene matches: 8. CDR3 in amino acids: CASSVTLAGVGYNEQFF. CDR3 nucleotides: TGTGCCAGCAGCGTAACCCTAGCGGGAGTGGGTTACAATGAGCAGTTCTTC. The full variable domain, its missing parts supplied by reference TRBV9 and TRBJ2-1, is DSGVTQTPKHLITATGQRVTLRCSPRSGDLSVYWYQQSLDQGLQFLIQYYNGEERAKGNILERFSAQQFPDLHSELNLSSLELGDSALYFCASSVTLAGVGYNEQFFGPGTRLTVL.

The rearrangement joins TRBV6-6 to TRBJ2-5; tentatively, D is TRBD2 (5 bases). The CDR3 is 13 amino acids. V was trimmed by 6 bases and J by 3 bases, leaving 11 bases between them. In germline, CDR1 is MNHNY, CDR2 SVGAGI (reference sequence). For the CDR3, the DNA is TGTGCCAGCAGGTTAAGCGGAGAAGAGACCCAGTACTTC. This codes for CASRLSGEETQYF.

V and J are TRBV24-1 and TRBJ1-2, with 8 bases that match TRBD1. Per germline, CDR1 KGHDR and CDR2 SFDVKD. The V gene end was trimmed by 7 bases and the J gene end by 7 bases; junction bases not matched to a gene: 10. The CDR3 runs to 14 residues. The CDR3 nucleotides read TGTGCCACCAGCCCAGGGGGCGCGGTTGGTGGCTACACCTTC. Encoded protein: CATSPGGAVGGYTF.

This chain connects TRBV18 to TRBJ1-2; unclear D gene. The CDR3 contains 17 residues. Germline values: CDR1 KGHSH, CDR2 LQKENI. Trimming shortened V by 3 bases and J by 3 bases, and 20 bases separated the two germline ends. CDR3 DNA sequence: TGTGCCAGCTCACCCACTCACGGTGGGAGCTCTTACTATGGCTACACCTTC. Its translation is CASSPTHGGSSYYGYTF.

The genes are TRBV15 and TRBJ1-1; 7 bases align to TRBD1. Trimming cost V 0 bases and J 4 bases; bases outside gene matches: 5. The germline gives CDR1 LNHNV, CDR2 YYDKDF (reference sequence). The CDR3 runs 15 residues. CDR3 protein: CATSRDLGQLTEAFF. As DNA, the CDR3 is TGTGCCACCAGCAGAGATTTGGGACAGCTCACTGAAGCTTTCTTT.

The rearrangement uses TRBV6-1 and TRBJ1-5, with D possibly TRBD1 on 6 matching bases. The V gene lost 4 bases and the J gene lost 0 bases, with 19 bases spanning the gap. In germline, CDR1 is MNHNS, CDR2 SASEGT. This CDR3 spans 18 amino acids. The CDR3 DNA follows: TGTGCCAGCAGTGGGACAGCACCCTGGGGATATAGCAATCAGCCCCAGCATTTT. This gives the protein CASSGTAPWGYSNQPQHF.

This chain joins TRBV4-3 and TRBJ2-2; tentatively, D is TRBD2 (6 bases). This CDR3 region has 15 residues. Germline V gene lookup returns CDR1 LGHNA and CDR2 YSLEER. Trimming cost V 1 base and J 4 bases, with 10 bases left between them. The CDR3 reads CASSQGGGRTGELFF. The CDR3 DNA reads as TGCGCCAGCAGCCAAGGGGGAGGTCGCACCGGGGAGCTGTTTTTT.

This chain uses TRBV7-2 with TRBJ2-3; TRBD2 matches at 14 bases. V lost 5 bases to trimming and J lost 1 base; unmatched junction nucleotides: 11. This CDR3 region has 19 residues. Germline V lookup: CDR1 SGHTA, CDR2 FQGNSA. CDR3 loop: CASSLHRGGLAGGTDTQYF. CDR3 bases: TGTGCCAGCAGCCTCCATCGGGGGGGACTAGCGGGGGGCACAGATACGCAGTATTTT.

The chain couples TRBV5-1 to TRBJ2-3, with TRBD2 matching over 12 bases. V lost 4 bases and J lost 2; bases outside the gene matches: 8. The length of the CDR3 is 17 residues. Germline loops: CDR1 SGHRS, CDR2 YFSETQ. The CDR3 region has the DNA TGCGCCAGCAGCCCACGACTAGCGGGGGTTCTCACAGATACGCAGTATTTT. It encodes CASSPRLAGVLTDTQYF.

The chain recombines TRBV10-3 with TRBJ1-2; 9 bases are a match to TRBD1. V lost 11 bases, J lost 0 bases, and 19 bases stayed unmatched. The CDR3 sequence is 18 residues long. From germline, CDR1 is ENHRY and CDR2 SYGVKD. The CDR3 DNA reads TGTGCCTGCGGAATATCCCGCGGGACAGGGAAAGCTAACTATGGCTACACCTTC. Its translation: CACGISRGTGKANYGYTF.

The CDR3 DNA is TGTGCCAGCAGCCAAGAAGGACTAGCGGGAGCCAAGCGGTACCAAGAGACCCAGTACTTC. As protein: CASSQEGLAGAKRYQETQYF. This rearrangement joins TRBV3-1 (or the pseudogene TRBV3-2) to TRBJ2-5, with TRBD2 matching over 13 bases. The V gene's germline CDR1 is LGHDT and CDR2 YNNKEL (reference sequence). This CDR3 spans 20 amino acids. The V gene end was trimmed by 0 bases and the J gene end by 0 bases; junction bases not matched to a gene: 10.

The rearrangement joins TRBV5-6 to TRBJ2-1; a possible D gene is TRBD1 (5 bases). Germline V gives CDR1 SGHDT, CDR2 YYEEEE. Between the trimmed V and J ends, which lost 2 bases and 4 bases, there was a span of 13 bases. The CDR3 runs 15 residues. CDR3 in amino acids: CASSFLTREYNEQFF. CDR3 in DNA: TGTGCCAGCAGCTTTTTGACCAGGGAATACAATGAGCAGTTCTTC.

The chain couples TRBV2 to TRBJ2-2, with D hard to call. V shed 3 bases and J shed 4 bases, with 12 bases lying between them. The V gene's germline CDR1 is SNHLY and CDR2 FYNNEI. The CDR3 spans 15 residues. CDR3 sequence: CASSDNKRRTGELFF. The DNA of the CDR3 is TGTGCCAGCAGTGATAATAAGCGCCGCACCGGGGAGCTGTTTTTT.

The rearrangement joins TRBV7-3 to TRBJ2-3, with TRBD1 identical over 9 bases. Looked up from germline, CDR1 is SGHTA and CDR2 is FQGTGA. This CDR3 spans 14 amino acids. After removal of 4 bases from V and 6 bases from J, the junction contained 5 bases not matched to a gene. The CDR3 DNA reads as TGTGCCAGCAGCTCCGGGACAGGGCTGGATACGCAGTATTTT. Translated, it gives CASSSGTGLDTQYF.

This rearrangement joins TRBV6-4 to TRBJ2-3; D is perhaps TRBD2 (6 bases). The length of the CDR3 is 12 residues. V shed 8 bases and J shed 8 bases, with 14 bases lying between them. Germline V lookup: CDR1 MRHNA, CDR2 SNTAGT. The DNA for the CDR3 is TGTGCCAGCGGAATTGAGGGAGGTACGCAGTATTTT. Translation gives CASGIEGGTQYF.

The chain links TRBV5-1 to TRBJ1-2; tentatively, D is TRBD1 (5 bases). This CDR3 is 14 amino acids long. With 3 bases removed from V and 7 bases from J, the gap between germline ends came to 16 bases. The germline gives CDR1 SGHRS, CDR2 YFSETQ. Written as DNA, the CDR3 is TGCGCCAGCAGCTCAGGGTCCGGGCTCTCTGGCTACACCTTC. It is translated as CASSSGSGLSGYTF. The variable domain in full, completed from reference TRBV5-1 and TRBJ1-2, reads KAGVTQTPRYLIKTRGQQVTLSCSPISGHRSVSWYQQTPGQGLQFLFEYFSETQRNKGNFPGRFSGRQFSNSRSEMNVSTLELGDSALYLCASSSGSGLSGYTFGSGTRLTVV.